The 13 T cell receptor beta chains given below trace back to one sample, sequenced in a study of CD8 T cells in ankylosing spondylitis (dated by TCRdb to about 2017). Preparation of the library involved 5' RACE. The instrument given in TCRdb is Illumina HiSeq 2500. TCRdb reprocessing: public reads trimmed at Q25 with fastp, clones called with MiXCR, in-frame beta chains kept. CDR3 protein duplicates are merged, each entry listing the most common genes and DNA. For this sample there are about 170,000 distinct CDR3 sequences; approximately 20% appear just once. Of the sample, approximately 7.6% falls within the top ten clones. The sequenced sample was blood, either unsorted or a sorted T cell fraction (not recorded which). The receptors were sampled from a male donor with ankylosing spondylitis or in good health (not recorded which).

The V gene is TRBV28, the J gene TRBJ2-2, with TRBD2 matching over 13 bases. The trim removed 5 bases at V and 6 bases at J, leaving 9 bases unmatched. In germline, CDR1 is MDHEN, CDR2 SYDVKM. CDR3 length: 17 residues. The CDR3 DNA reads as TGTGCCAGCAGTAAATGGACTAGCGGGAGCTTGGCCGGGGAGCTGTTTTTT. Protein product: CASSKWTSGSLAGELFF.

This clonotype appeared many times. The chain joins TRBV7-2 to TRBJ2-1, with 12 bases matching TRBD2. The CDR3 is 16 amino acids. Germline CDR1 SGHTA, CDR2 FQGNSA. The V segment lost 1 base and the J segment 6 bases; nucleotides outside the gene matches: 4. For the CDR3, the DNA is TGTGCCAGCAGCTTAGGTAGACTAGCGGGAGCCAATGAGCAGTTCTTC. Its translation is CASSLGRLAGANEQFF.

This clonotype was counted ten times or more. Written as DNA, the CDR3 is TGTGCCAGCATGCAGGGTACGAACACCGGGGAGCTGTTTTTT. This gives the protein CASMQGTNTGELFF. The V gene is TRBV2, the J gene TRBJ2-2, with D maybe TRBD1 (5 bases). This CDR3 has 14 amino acids. The V and J ends lost 7 bases and 0 bases respectively, with 9 bases between them. CDR1 and CDR2 (germline): SNHLY, FYNNEI.

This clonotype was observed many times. CDR3 amino acids: CATSDLLAGGADTQYF. In DNA form, the CDR3 reads TGTGCCACCAGTGATTTGCTAGCGGGAGGCGCAGATACGCAGTATTTT. The chain joins TRBV24-1 to TRBJ2-3; 11 bases align to TRBD2. After removal of 0 bases from V and 4 bases from J, the junction contained 2 bases not matched to a gene. The CDR3 runs to 16 residues. Per the germline V gene, CDR1 is KGHDR and CDR2 is SFDVKD.

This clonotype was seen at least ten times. The CDR3 region is CSARREAYEQYF. The CDR3 bases are TGCAGTGCTCGGCGGGAAGCCTACGAGCAGTACTTC. The gene calls are TRBV20-1 and TRBJ2-7; D is possibly TRBD2 (6 bases). With 5 bases removed from V and 2 bases from J, the gap between germline ends came to 10 bases. There are 12 residues in the CDR3. Germline V gene lookup returns CDR1 DFQATT and CDR2 SNEGSKA (reference sequence).

CDR3 amino acids: CASSPTGTGRIYGYTF. The CDR3 bases are TGTGCCAGCAGCCCGACCGGGACAGGAAGGATCTATGGCTACACCTTC. The genes are TRBV14 and TRBJ1-2; 8 bases map to TRBD1. The CDR3 runs to 16 residues. J was trimmed by 4 bases and V by 4 bases; bases with no gene match: 11. Germline CDR1 and CDR2: SGHDN and FVKESK. Complete variable domain (other parts from reference TRBV14 and TRBJ1-2): EAGVTQFPSHSVIEKGQTVTLRCDPISGHDNLYWYRRVMGKEIKFLLHFVKESKQDESGMPNNRFLAERTGGTYSTLKVQPAELEDSGVYFCASSPTGTGRIYGYTFGSGTRLTVV.

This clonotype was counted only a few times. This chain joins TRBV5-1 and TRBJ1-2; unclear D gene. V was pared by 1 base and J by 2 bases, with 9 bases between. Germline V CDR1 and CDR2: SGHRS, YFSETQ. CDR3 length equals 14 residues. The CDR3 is CASSLTTANYGYTF. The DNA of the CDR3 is TGCGCCAGCAGCTTGACAACAGCCAACTATGGCTACACCTTC.

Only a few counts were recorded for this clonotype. CDR3 sequence (DNA): TGCAGTGCTAGAGCGCTAACAGGGCCCAAACTAGGCGGGCAGTACTTC. Translating it yields CSARALTGPKLGGQYF. The chain employs TRBV20-1 and TRBJ2-7; D is possibly TRBD1 (6 bases). Trimming shortened V by 1 base and J by 9 bases, and 25 bases separated the two germline ends. Germline assignment: CDR1 DFQATT and CDR2 SNEGSKA (reference sequence). The CDR3 runs 16 residues.

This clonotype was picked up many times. In DNA, the CDR3 is TGCGCCAGCAGCTGGATCTCCGGACAGGCTCCCCGAGACACTGAAGCTTTCTTT. Its protein is CASSWISGQAPRDTEAFF. This chain connects TRBV5-1 to TRBJ1-1, with 7 bases fitting TRBD1. The ends lost 3 bases at V and 3 bases at J; junction bases unmatched: 17. Germline V lookup: CDR1 SGHRS, CDR2 YFSETQ. The CDR3 has 18 residues. Combining the CDR3 with reference TRBV5-1 and TRBJ1-1 gives the whole variable domain KAGVTQTPRYLIKTRGQQVTLSCSPISGHRSVSWYQQTPGQGLQFLFEYFSETQRNKGNFPGRFSGRQFSNSRSEMNVSTLELGDSALYLCASSWISGQAPRDTEAFFGQGTRLTVV.

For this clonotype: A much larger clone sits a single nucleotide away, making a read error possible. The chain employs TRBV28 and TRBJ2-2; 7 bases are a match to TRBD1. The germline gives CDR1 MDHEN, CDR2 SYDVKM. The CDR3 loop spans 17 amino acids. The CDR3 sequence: CVSSYPQGLTNTGELFF. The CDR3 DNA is TGTGTCAGCAGTTACCCACAGGGGCTGACGAACACCGGGGAGCTGTTTTTT.

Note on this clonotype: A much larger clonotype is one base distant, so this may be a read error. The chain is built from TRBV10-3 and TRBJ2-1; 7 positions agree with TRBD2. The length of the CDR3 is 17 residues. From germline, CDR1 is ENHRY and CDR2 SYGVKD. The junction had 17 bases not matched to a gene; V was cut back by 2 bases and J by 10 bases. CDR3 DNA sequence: TGTGCCATCAGTGAGGGACTAGTGGGAGGCATCGCAGCCGAGCAGTTCTTC. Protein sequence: CAISEGLVGGIAAEQFF.

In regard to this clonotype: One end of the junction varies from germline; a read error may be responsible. CDR3 DNA: TGCGCCTGTCAAAAGCGAGGGGGTATCGGGGAGCTGTTTTTT. Protein: CACQKRGGIGELFF. The V gene is TRBV30, the J gene TRBJ2-2; a weak D match, TRBD1 (6 bases). The CDR3 is 14 residues long. Per germline, CDR1 GTSNPN and CDR2 SVGIG (reference sequence). The full variable domain, in which reference TRBV30 and TRBJ2-2 provide the parts outside the CDR3, is SQTIHQWPATLVQPVGSPLSLECTVEGTSNPNLYWYRQAAGRGLQLLFYSVGIGQISSEVPQNLSASRPQDRQFILSSKKLLLSDSGFYLCACQKRGGIGELFFGEGSRLTVL.

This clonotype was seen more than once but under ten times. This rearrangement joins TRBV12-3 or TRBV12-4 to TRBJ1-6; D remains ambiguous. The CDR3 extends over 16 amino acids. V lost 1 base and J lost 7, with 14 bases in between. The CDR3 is CASSLGGGIANSPLHF. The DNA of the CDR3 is TGTGCCAGCAGTTTAGGAGGAGGGATAGCGAATTCACCCCTCCACTTT.